This T cell receptor (beta chain) was recorded in a study of T cells after yellow fever vaccination. General study results and limits: A weaker secondary response peaked on day 5, the primary on day 15. Most primary-vaccination clones reappeared after the booster (less than 98% CD4, about 88% CD8).

The germline gives CDR1 SQVTM, CDR2 ANQGSEA. The CDR3 consists of 16 residues. V was clipped by 1 base and J by 8 bases; unmatched bases: 8. The table lists this clonotype with many counts. Its antigen remains unknown. TCRdb called the 5' RACE reads again in MiXCR, with one record for every CDR3 protein. The sample lists some 200,000 distinct CDR3 sequences, about 11% occurring once. The input for sequencing was CD8+ T cells sorted from PBMCs, taken 15 days after the yellow fever booster vaccination. The TCR comes from a man between 18 and 35 years old who received the YFV17D yellow fever vaccine. V is TRBV29-1 and J is TRBJ2-2; 12 bases agree with TRBD1. CDR3: CSVEGLRDRGRGELFF. The CDR3 region has the DNA TGCAGCGTTGAAGGCCTTAGGGACAGGGGGCGAGGGGAGCTGTTTTTT.